The source of this T cell receptor beta chain is a study of shared clonotypes between healthy human individuals. CDR1 is MNHNY and CDR2 is SVGAGI in the germline V gene (reference sequence). The CDR3 length is 15 residues. Trimming took 8 bases from V and 10 from J, leaving 24 bases between them. Method: immunoSEQ multiplex PCR; TCRdb's copy keeps in-frame clones and lacks some. Of under 2.5 million clones in the sample, just under 95% were seen once. Sequencing was done on a sample of naive CD4+ T cells from PBMCs. The subset: CD45RA+ positively selected. This receptor was taken from a young man in good health. Some clones in this sample may be carry-over from other donors' samples. This chain uses TRBV6-6 with TRBJ2-1; D possibly matches TRBD1 or TRBD2 (5 bases each). The CDR3 loop is CASRRPGRRSGEQFF. In nucleotides, the CDR3 is TGTGCCAGCCGAAGACCGGGACGGAGATCAGGGGAGCAGTTCTTC.